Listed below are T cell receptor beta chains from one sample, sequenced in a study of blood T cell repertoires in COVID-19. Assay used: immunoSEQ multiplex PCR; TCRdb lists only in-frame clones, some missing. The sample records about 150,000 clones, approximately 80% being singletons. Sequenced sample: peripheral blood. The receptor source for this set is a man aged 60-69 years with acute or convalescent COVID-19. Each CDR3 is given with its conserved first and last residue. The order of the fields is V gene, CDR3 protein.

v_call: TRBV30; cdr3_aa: CAWSVQGISGANVLTF
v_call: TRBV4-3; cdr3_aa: CASSQGAGVINEKLFF
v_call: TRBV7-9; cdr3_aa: CASSRDKLGGGFEQYF
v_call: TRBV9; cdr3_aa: CASSQLAGLTDTQYF
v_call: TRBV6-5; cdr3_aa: CASRSPGQGYEQYF
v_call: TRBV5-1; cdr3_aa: CASSLERGSGANVLTF
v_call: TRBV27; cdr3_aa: CASRLRGTGGGNTEAFF
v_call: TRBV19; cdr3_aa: CASSIQGNYGYTF
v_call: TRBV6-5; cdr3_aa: CASSYQGSAPGYTF
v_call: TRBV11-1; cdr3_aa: CASSAGTDSYYGYTF
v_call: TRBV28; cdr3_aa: CASSFIQSNQPQHF
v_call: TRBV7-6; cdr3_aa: CASKTSGPYHNEQFF
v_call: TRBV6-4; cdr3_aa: CASSLTGKEPTETQYF
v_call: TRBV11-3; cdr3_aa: CASSLRGQGQETQYF
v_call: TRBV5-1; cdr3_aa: CASSSNGVHEQFF
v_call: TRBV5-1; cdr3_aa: CASSWGLFSYEQYF
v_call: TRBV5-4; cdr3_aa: CASSLDGGARRSYTF
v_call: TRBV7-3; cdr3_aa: CASSLTDRDRVENTEAFF
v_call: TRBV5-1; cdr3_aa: CASSRGTGASDHEQYF
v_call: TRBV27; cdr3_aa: CASSLSGGGLGEQYF
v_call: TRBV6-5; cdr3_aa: CASSYSGGAGNQPQHF
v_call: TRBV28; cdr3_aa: CASSPTGDGYTF
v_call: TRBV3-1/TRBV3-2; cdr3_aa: CASTQGLAGGTYEQYF
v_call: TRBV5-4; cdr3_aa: CASSLGLAEYNEQFF
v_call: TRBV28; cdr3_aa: CASSLLTRGAGGYTF
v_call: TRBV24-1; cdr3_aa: CATSDLGSGSTDTQYF
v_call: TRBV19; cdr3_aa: CASSGQNTGELFF
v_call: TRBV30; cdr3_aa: CAWSVYNRGGMGPTNEQFF
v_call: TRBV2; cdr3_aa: CASNRDRVYNSPLHF
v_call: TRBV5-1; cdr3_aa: CASSLGSTARGADTQYF
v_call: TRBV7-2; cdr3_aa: CASSQGSTGSKYF
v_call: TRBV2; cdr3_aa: CASRVAGGHNEQFF
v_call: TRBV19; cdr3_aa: CASSIEQGPYGYTF
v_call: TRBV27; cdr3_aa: CASSLTLPGSDTQYF
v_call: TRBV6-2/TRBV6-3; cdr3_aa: CASSAIEGYTF
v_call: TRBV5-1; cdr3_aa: CASTYREGNTEAFF
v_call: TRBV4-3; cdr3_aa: CASSQGQQGMNTEAFF